The clone carrying this TCR beta chain is a singleton in its sample. This specimen comes from a study of regulatory T cells in long-lasting Graves disease. The time point here: persistent/refractory GD, antithyroid drugs over 5 years with positive TRAb. Generation of the TCR library employed RNA extracted from PBMCs. Xi'an, China, was home to the endocrinology department that provided patients. Libraries of TCR beta came from iRepertoire HTBI primers plus Arm-PCR of CDR3 regions. One entry per CDR3 protein results from TCRdb running MiXCR on the multiplex PCR reads. The table lists 700,000 or so distinct CDR3 sequences, around 30% of them singletons. V lost 7 bases, J lost 5 bases, and 20 bases lay in between. The germline V gene encodes CDR1 LNHDA and CDR2 SQIVND (reference sequence). This CDR3 comprises 15 residues.

This clonotype was obtained from a female donor with Graves disease. Sequenced material: peripheral blood mononuclear cells (PBMCs), taken when the disease was refractory, from a patient treated with antithyroid drugs. The J gene is TRBJ2-5, the V gene TRBV19, with D possibly matching TRBD1 (6 bases). The CDR3 loop is CASKTTGTLPETQYF. For the CDR3, the DNA is TGTGCCAGTAAGACGACAGGAACCCTGCCGGAGACCCAGTACTTC.